In this sample, the clone carrying this T cell receptor (beta chain) turned up a few times. This sample was included in a study of blood T cell repertoires in COVID-19. After removal of 10 bases from V and 6 bases from J, the junction contained 18 bases not matched to a gene. Per the germline V gene, CDR1 is MNHEY and CDR2 is SMNVEV (reference sequence). The CDR3 is 15 amino acids. Residents of about two dozen US areas, aged roughly 18 to 89 years, made up the participants. Per the original data handling: Nucleated cell counts were estimated from reference gene primer amplification. Method: immunoSEQ multiplex PCR; TCRdb's copy keeps in-frame clones and lacks some. For V, J and clone size, that table is used; D and trimming come from the DNA. The sample yields around 140,000 clones, around 84% seen once.

This rearrangement joins TRBV27 to TRBJ2-7, with 7 bases matching TRBD1. This TCR derives from a middle-aged man with acute COVID-19. The sequencing input was PBMCs or T cells enriched from blood (not recorded which). In nucleotides, the CDR3 is TGTGCCACGGCAGTTGTAACCGGACAGGTTGCCGAGCAGTACTTC. Translating gives CATAVVTGQVAEQYF.